Each of the 21 T cell receptor beta chains below was sequenced from the same sample in a study of shared clonotypes between healthy human individuals. Assay used: immunoSEQ multiplex PCR; TCRdb lists only in-frame clones, some missing. The table lists roughly 1 million clones, about three quarters of them singletons, with 1.4% in the top ten. Sample: memory CD4+ T cells sorted from blood. Subset of the sample: CD45RA-negative fraction. The receptors originated from a young man in good health.

The CDR3 nucleotides read TGCGCCAGCAGCTTCGGACAGGCGCCTAACTATGGCTACACCTTC. As protein: CASSFGQAPNYGYTF. This chain links TRBV5-1 with TRBJ1-2; 7 nucleotides match TRBD1. V lost 2 bases and J lost 0; bases outside the gene matches: 4. The germline CDR1 and CDR2 sequences are SGHRS and YFSETQ. The CDR3 contains 15 residues.

The chain is built from TRBV29-1 and TRBJ2-7; 11 bases line up with TRBD2. The CDR3 sequence is 13 residues long. V gave up 7 bases and J gave up 2 bases; unmatched junction bases: 4. From germline, CDR1 is SQVTM and CDR2 ANQGSEA. This chain's CDR3 is CSGKTSGAYEQYF. The DNA of the CDR3 is TGCAGCGGGAAGACTAGCGGGGCCTACGAGCAGTACTTC.

This clone was detected only a few times. The V gene is TRBV18, the J gene TRBJ1-1; the D is unclear. V was cut by 5 bases and J by 1 base, with 11 bases left in between. The V gene's germline CDR1 is KGHSH and CDR2 LQKENI. The CDR3 extends over 14 amino acids. The chain's CDR3 is CASSVISQNTEAFF. In nucleotides, the CDR3 is TGTGCCAGCTCAGTGATAAGTCAGAACACTGAAGCTTTCTTT.

This clone has only one observation. The rearrangement joins TRBV7-6 to TRBJ2-3; unclear D gene. CDR3 length equals 14 residues. From germline, CDR1 is SGHVS and CDR2 FNYEAQ. V was trimmed by 4 bases and J by 4 bases, leaving 12 bases between them. This chain's CDR3 is CASSSRLSPDTQYF. The CDR3 coding sequence is TGTGCCAGCAGCTCTAGGCTCTCCCCAGATACGCAGTATTTT.

This clone was recorded a few times. The V gene is TRBV5-1, the J gene TRBJ2-5; 7 positions agree with TRBD2. V lost 0 bases and J lost 9; bases outside the gene matches: 8. Germline loops: CDR1 SGHRS, CDR2 YFSETQ. The CDR3 sequence is 14 residues long. The CDR3 coding sequence is TGCGCCAGCAGCTTGGAAGTTAGCGGGTCTCCCCAGTACTTC. This sequence encodes CASSLEVSGSPQYF.

CDR3 sequence reads: CASSLHGQGAEETQYF. DNA of the CDR3: TGTGCCAGCAGCTTACATGGCCAGGGGGCGGAAGAGACCCAGTACTTC. The chain couples TRBV7-3 to TRBJ2-5, with 8 positions matching TRBD1. J lost 3 bases, V lost 2 bases, and 8 bases had no gene match. Germline CDR1 is SGHTA and CDR2 is FQGTGA. The CDR3 spans 16 residues.

In this sample, this clone turned up once. This chain links TRBV6-1 with TRBJ1-2; D is unresolved. The CDR3 loop spans 14 amino acids. V was trimmed by 6 bases and J by 2 bases, leaving 13 bases between them. Germline V gene data show CDR1 as MNHNS and CDR2 as SASEGT. The CDR3 DNA sequence: TGTGCCAGCAGACGGACGGGGTCAAACTATGGCTACACCTTC. Its protein is CASRRTGSNYGYTF.

The chain uses TRBV2 and TRBJ1-1; D call uncertain. Trimming cost V 3 bases and J 4 bases, with 9 bases left between them. The CDR3 covers 13 residues. Germline CDR1 reads SNHLY; CDR2 reads FYNNEI. The CDR3, as DNA: TGTGCCAGCAGTGACGTCAGAGGCACTGAAGCTTTCTTT. It yields the protein CASSDVRGTEAFF. The full variable domain, rest sourced from reference TRBV2 and TRBJ1-1, is EPEVTQTPSHQVTQMGQEVILRCVPISNHLYFYWYRQILGQKVEFLVSFYNNEISEKSEIFDDQFSVERPDGSNFTLKIRSTKLEDSAMYFCASSDVRGTEAFFGQGTRLTVV.

This rearrangement joins TRBV19 to TRBJ2-1; no clear D. This CDR3 is built from 10 residues. From germline, CDR1 is LNHDA and CDR2 SQIVND (reference sequence). Trimming pared 4 bases from V and 16 bases from J, leaving 11 bases between. The CDR3 loop reads CASSTSITFF. The DNA of the CDR3 is TGTGCCAGTAGTACTAGTATAACCTTCTTC.

The chain employs TRBV5-4 and TRBJ2-1; 8 positions match TRBD2. Germline lookup yields CDR1 SGHNT and CDR2 YYREEE (reference sequence). CDR3 size: 15 residues. The V segment lost 6 bases and the J segment 4 bases; nucleotides outside the gene matches: 9. CDR3 sequence: CASNSGTSGYNEQFF. As DNA, the CDR3 is TGTGCCAGCAACTCTGGTACTAGCGGATACAATGAGCAGTTCTTC.

The chain uses TRBV30 and TRBJ2-5; D ambiguous. CDR3 length: 15 amino acids. From germline, CDR1 is GTSNPN and CDR2 SVGIG (reference sequence). V was clipped by 1 base and J by 3 bases, with 15 bases between them. CDR3 DNA sequence: TGTGCCTGGAGTGGACACAAGGGTTTCGAAGAGACCCAGTACTTC. Residues: CAWSGHKGFEETQYF.

The rearrangement links TRBV7-9 to TRBJ1-3, with a tentative D call TRBD1 (5 bases). The CDR3 has 15 amino acids. The V end lost 3 bases, the J end lost 0 bases, and 9 bases lay between the germline ends. From germline, CDR1 is SEHNR and CDR2 FQNEAQ (reference sequence). CDR3 loop: CASSFQGFSGNTIYF. CDR3 bases: TGTGCCAGCAGCTTTCAGGGTTTCTCTGGAAACACCATATATTTT.

The V and J genes are TRBV9 and TRBJ2-7; 11 bases align to TRBD2. The CDR3 loop spans 17 amino acids. Losses at the gene ends were 2 bases for V and 0 bases for J; bases not matched to a gene: 7. CDR1 SGDLS and CDR2 YYNGEE come from the germline V gene. The DNA of the CDR3 is TGTGCCAGCAGCGTCCACGAGACTAGCGGGACCTCCTACGAGCAGTACTTC. It encodes CASSVHETSGTSYEQYF.

The rearrangement joins TRBV5-6 to TRBJ1-1, with D possibly being TRBD1 (5 bases). The CDR3 has 16 residues. The V and J ends lost 0 bases and 11 bases respectively, with 23 bases between them. Germline V gene lookup returns CDR1 SGHDT and CDR2 YYEEEE. CDR3 loop: CASSLVALGQGSMAFF. The CDR3 DNA follows: TGTGCCAGCAGCTTGGTCGCATTGGGGCAGGGATCGATGGCTTTCTTT.

The V call is TRBV5-1, the J call TRBJ1-1; no firm D call. Per the germline V gene, CDR1 is SGHRS and CDR2 is YFSETQ. This CDR3 spans 13 amino acids. The V gene lost 0 bases and the J gene lost 4 bases, with 7 bases spanning the gap. CDR3 loop: CASSLGVSTEAFF. The CDR3 DNA reads as TGCGCCAGCAGCTTGGGTGTAAGCACTGAAGCTTTCTTT.

The J gene is TRBJ2-7, the V gene TRBV2; 12 nucleotides align to TRBD2. The V gene end was trimmed by 7 bases and the J gene end by 5 bases; junction bases not matched to a gene: 9. The CDR3 sequence is 15 residues long. In germline, CDR1 is SNHLY, CDR2 FYNNEI. DNA of the CDR3: TGTGCCAGCACTCCACTAGCGGGAGGATTCCACGAGCAGTACTTC. This translates into CASTPLAGGFHEQYF. The entire variable domain, with the rest obtained from reference TRBV2 and TRBJ2-7, is as follows: EPEVTQTPSHQVTQMGQEVILRCVPISNHLYFYWYRQILGQKVEFLVSFYNNEISEKSEIFDDQFSVERPDGSNFTLKIRSTKLEDSAMYFCASTPLAGGFHEQYFGPGTRLTVT.

The V call is TRBV18, the J call TRBJ1-6; D remains unclear. V was shortened by 3 bases and J by 8 bases, with 11 bases between the two germline ends. CDR1 and CDR2 from the germline V gene are KGHSH and LQKENI. The CDR3 covers 14 residues. CDR3 protein: CASSPPSFDSPLHF. The CDR3 DNA sequence: TGTGCCAGCTCACCCCCCTCCTTTGATTCACCCCTCCACTTT.

The rearrangement joins TRBV18 to TRBJ2-2; 8 bases map to TRBD1. The V gene's germline CDR1 is KGHSH and CDR2 LQKENI. J gave up 5 bases and V 5 bases, and 7 bases lay outside the gene matches. The CDR3 totals 15 residues. The CDR3 sequence: CASSYRTGRTGELFF. DNA of the CDR3: TGTGCCAGCTCATACAGGACAGGGAGGACCGGGGAGCTGTTTTTT.

The chain employs TRBV9 and TRBJ1-5; D possibly corresponds to TRBD1 (6 bases). Trimming took off 2 bases at V and 6 bases at J, with 15 bases between the two ends. CDR1 and CDR2 (germline): SGDLS, YYNGEE. The CDR3 length is 15 residues. For the CDR3, the DNA is TGTGCCAGCAGCGTGGGGGCGGGAAAGACTCAGCCCCAGCATTTT. Amino acids: CASSVGAGKTQPQHF. Based on the CDR3 plus reference TRBV9 and TRBJ1-5, the full variable domain is DSGVTQTPKHLITATGQRVTLRCSPRSGDLSVYWYQQSLDQGLQFLIQYYNGEERAKGNILERFSAQQFPDLHSELNLSSLELGDSALYFCASSVGAGKTQPQHFGDGTRLSIL.

DNA for the CDR3: TGCGCCAGCAGCCAAGAGGGGGTGAGCACAGATACGCAGTATTTT. It is translated as CASSQEGVSTDTQYF. J is TRBJ2-3 and V is TRBV4-3; D might be TRBD1 or TRBD2, each matching 5 bases. Trimming shortened V by 0 bases and J by 0 bases, and 7 bases separated the two germline ends. This CDR3 spans 15 amino acids. Germline values: CDR1 LGHNA, CDR2 YSLEER.

This chain connects TRBV27 to TRBJ2-3, with D possibly matching TRBD1 (6 bases). V lost 0 bases and J 0 bases, leaving 7 bases between the germline ends. Per the germline V gene, CDR1 is MNHEY and CDR2 is SMNVEV (reference sequence). This CDR3 is built from 15 residues. The CDR3 nucleotides read TGTGCCAGCAGTTTATCTGACAGGAGCACAGATACGCAGTATTTT. Translating gives CASSLSDRSTDTQYF.